Listed here are 32 T cell receptor beta chains from one sample, sequenced in a study of cytomegalovirus exposure and HLA in healthy donors. PCR employed 60 Vbeta and 13 Jbeta primers. Clones were read by immunoSEQ multiplex PCR, and TCRdb kept only the in-frame ones, dropping some. The sample has 120,000 or so clones, about three quarters seen once. What was sequenced was PBMCs. These receptor sequences come from a woman aged 40 to 55 in good health and CMV-seronegative.

This clone was observed a few times. The chain combines TRBV28 with TRBJ2-7, with D uncertain. CDR1 and CDR2 (germline): MDHEN, SYDVKM. The CDR3 length is 11 residues. V was pared by 6 bases and J by 5 bases, with 8 bases between. The CDR3 protein is CASSPLHEQYF. The CDR3 bases are TGTGCCAGCAGCCCCCTCCACGAGCAGTACTTC.

The chain recombines TRBV4-1 with TRBJ2-7; D is perhaps TRBD2 (5 bases). This CDR3 comprises 14 residues. V lost 0 bases and J 4 bases, leaving 10 bases between the germline ends. In germline, CDR1 is MGHRA, CDR2 YSYEKL. Here the CDR3 DNA reads TGCGCCAGCAGCCAAGAGGTGGGGAGTTACGAGCAGTACTTC. Protein sequence: CASSQEVGSYEQYF.

Here the CDR3 reads CASSLGGTGAEAFF. CDR3 in DNA: TGTGCCAGCAGCTTAGGAGGGACAGGGGCTGAAGCTTTCTTT. The chain carries TRBV7-9 and TRBJ1-1; 10 nucleotides match TRBD1. This CDR3 comprises 14 residues. J was trimmed by 6 bases and V by 1 base; bases with no gene match: 2. CDR1 is SEHNR, CDR2 FQNEAQ, per germline (reference sequence).

This clone was observed once. The DNA of the CDR3 is TGTGCCAGCAGTTCTGATGACGGAGGAAGCTCCTACGAGCAGTACTTC. This translates into CASSSDDGGSSYEQYF. This sequence joins TRBV6-5 and TRBJ2-7; a possible D gene is TRBD2 (5 bases). With 4 bases removed from V and 0 bases from J, the gap between germline ends came to 16 bases. The germline CDR1 and CDR2 sequences are MNHEY and SVGAGI. The CDR3 has 16 residues.

The gene calls are TRBV28 and TRBJ2-7, with a possible D match to TRBD1 (6 bases). The CDR3 extends over 13 amino acids. Germline CDR1 MDHEN, CDR2 SYDVKM. The V gene lost 6 bases and the J gene lost 3 bases, with 12 bases spanning the gap. The CDR3 DNA reads as TGTGCCAGCAGAGGACAGAACTTCTACGAGCAGTACTTC. This codes for CASRGQNFYEQYF.

This clone appeared a few times. The chain employs TRBV25-1 and TRBJ1-1, with D perhaps matching TRBD1 (6 bases). The CDR3 is 18 amino acids. Germline CDR1 reads MGHDK; CDR2 reads SYGVNS. The V end lost 1 base, the J end lost 0 bases, and 18 bases lay between the germline ends. This CDR3 reads CASSESSGAGVMNTEAFF. CDR3 in DNA: TGTGCCAGCAGTGAATCGTCAGGGGCGGGGGTCATGAACACTGAAGCTTTCTTT.

This rearrangement joins TRBV6-1 to TRBJ1-2; D uncertain. V gave up 6 bases and J gave up 4 bases, with 12 bases separating them. Per the germline V gene, CDR1 is MNHNS and CDR2 is SASEGT. The CDR3 is 13 residues long. CDR3 nucleotides: TGTGCCAGCAGCGCGGATCCCTCCTATGGCTACACCTTC. This codes for CASSADPSYGYTF.

This clone was observed a handful of times. This chain joins TRBV4-2 and TRBJ2-3; 8 positions match TRBD2. Germline V gene lookup returns CDR1 LGHNA and CDR2 YNFKEQ. The CDR3 is 16 residues long. V was clipped by 1 base and J by 6 bases; unmatched bases: 9. CDR3 loop: CASSQGTSGRLDTQYF. In DNA form, the CDR3 reads TGTGCCAGCAGCCAAGGGACCAGCGGGAGACTGGATACGCAGTATTTT.

This sequence joins TRBV10-1 and TRBJ2-1, with TRBD2 identical over 9 bases. Germline CDR1 WNHNN, CDR2 SYGVQD (reference sequence). V lost 6 bases and J lost 15; bases outside the gene matches: 6. This CDR3 region has 11 residues. The CDR3: CASRGGLATFF. As DNA, the CDR3 is TGCGCCAGCAGAGGGGGACTAGCAACGTTCTTC.

The J gene is TRBJ2-3, the V gene TRBV28; 11 nucleotides align to TRBD1. This CDR3 contains 14 residues. In germline, CDR1 is MDHEN, CDR2 SYDVKM. V shed 3 bases and J 4 bases; nucleotides not matched to a gene: 0. CDR3: CASSLGQGADTQYF. CDR3 nucleotides: TGTGCCAGCAGTTTGGGACAGGGGGCAGATACGCAGTATTTT.

This chain connects TRBV5-1 to TRBJ2-7; 7 bases map to TRBD1. There are 16 residues in the CDR3. Germline trimming cut 0 bases from V and 2 bases from J; bases unmatched to any gene: 8. Germline CDR1 is SGHRS and CDR2 is YFSETQ. CDR3 DNA: TGCGCCAGCAGCTTGGACTATACAGGGGCACCCTACGAGCAGTACTTC. Its protein product is CASSLDYTGAPYEQYF.

The rearrangement joins TRBV11-2 to TRBJ2-2, with D possibly TRBD2 on 5 matching bases. Trimming cost V 6 bases and J 4 bases, with 18 bases left between them. Germline CDR1 SGHAT, CDR2 FQNNGV. This CDR3 is 16 amino acids long. In DNA form, the CDR3 reads TGTGCCAGCAGGTTACCCGGGGTAGCTAGCACCGGGGAGCTGTTTTTT. This codes for CASRLPGVASTGELFF. Complete variable domain (other parts from reference TRBV11-2 and TRBJ2-2): EAGVAQSPRYKIIEKRQSVAFWCNPISGHATLYWYQQILGQGPKLLIQFQNNGVVDDSQLPKDRFSAERLKGVDSTLKIQPAKLEDSAVYLCASRLPGVASTGELFFGEGSRLTVL.

Of note for this clone: Mismatch with germline at one junction end may stem from a read error. The V and J genes are TRBV7-9 and TRBJ1-2; 8 bases match TRBD1. Germline-derived CDR1 and CDR2 are SEHNR and FQNEAQ (reference sequence). The CDR3 sequence is 15 residues long. The CDR3 coding sequence is TGTTCCAGCAGCACCGCAGGGGGCGCTTTCTATGGCTACACCTTC. It translates to CSSSTAGGAFYGYTF.

The rearrangement links TRBV11-2 to TRBJ2-5; no clear D. Per the germline V gene, CDR1 is SGHAT and CDR2 is FQNNGV. The CDR3 extends over 14 amino acids. Trimming removed 0 bases at V and 5 bases at J, with 10 bases between. The CDR3: CASSLDLQSETQYF. CDR3 in DNA: TGTGCCAGCAGCTTAGATCTACAGTCGGAGACCCAGTACTTC.

The rearrangement uses TRBV11-2 and TRBJ2-3, with D unclear. In germline, CDR1 is SGHAT, CDR2 FQNNGV. The CDR3 contains 12 residues. Deletions cut 1 base from V and 4 bases from J, with 3 bases between. In DNA form, the CDR3 reads TGTGCCAGCAGCTTAGTAGCAGATACGCAGTATTTT. Translating it yields CASSLVADTQYF.

This sequence joins TRBV5-1 and TRBJ2-2, with 9 bases matching TRBD1. In germline, CDR1 is SGHRS, CDR2 YFSETQ. This CDR3 comprises 14 residues. The junction had 5 bases not matched to a gene; V was cut back by 5 bases and J by 6 bases. The CDR3 region is CASSAGQGSGELFF. For the CDR3, the DNA is TGCGCCAGCAGTGCGGGACAGGGCTCCGGGGAGCTGTTTTTT.

The chain uses TRBV28 and TRBJ1-2, with 10 bases matching TRBD1. CDR3 size: 15 residues. Germline V gene data show CDR1 as MDHEN and CDR2 as SYDVKM. J gave up 3 bases and V 6 bases, and 7 bases lay outside the gene matches. Here the CDR3 DNA reads TGTGCCAGCAGGTCGCAGGGACAGGGGTACTATGGCTACACCTTC. It specifies CASRSQGQGYYGYTF.

The chain employs TRBV27 and TRBJ2-7; 10 nucleotides agree with TRBD1. The CDR3 length is 15 residues. Germline CDR1 reads MNHEY; CDR2 reads SMNVEV (reference sequence). V lost 2 bases, J lost 5 bases, and 6 bases stayed unmatched. This CDR3 is CASSLRQGAYHEQYF. CDR3 nucleotides: TGTGCCAGCAGTTTACGACAGGGGGCTTACCACGAGCAGTACTTC.

The V gene is TRBV28, the J gene TRBJ1-6, with 12 bases identical to TRBD1. V shed 8 bases, J shed 7 bases, and the junction held 9 bases outside the gene matches. The CDR3 extends over 16 amino acids. CDR1 and CDR2 from the germline V gene are MDHEN and SYDVKM. CDR3 residues: CASSWDRGQENSPLHF. The CDR3 DNA reads TGTGCCAGCTCCTGGGACAGGGGGCAGGAAAATTCACCCCTCCACTTT.

The chain combines TRBV27 with TRBJ2-7, with D possibly matching TRBD2 (5 bases). The germline V gene has CDR1 MNHEY and CDR2 SMNVEV (reference sequence). This CDR3 has 13 amino acids. With 5 bases removed from V and 2 bases from J, the gap between germline ends came to 10 bases. The CDR3 nucleotides read TGTGCCAGCAGTCCAGTGCGGGCCTACGAGCAGTACTTC. It translates to CASSPVRAYEQYF.

This rearrangement joins TRBV6-5 to TRBJ1-4; perhaps TRBD1 as D (5 bases). Trimming left V 6 bases short and J 0 bases short, with 8 bases between. Germline V gene lookup returns CDR1 MNHEY and CDR2 SVGAGI. The CDR3 has 14 amino acids. CDR3 coding DNA: TGTGCCAGCAGCCAGACAGCAACTAATGAAAAACTGTTTTTT. Its translation: CASSQTATNEKLFF.

With respect to this clone: At one end, the junction sequence differs from germline, possibly due to a read error. The chain is built from TRBV6-4 and TRBJ2-7; tentatively, D is TRBD1 (6 bases). CDR3 length equals 13 residues. Germline V gives CDR1 MRHNA, CDR2 SNTAGT. CDR3 loop: CASSKGQTYQQYF. The CDR3 coding sequence is TGTGCCAGCAGCAAAGGACAGACCTACCAGCAGTACTTC.

The chain is built from TRBV5-1 and TRBJ2-7, with 9 nucleotides matching TRBD1. Germline V CDR1 and CDR2: SGHRS, YFSETQ. The CDR3 covers 17 residues. V gave up 5 bases and J gave up 3 bases; unmatched junction bases: 15. CDR3 region: CASSLGTGHHTFYEQYF. The CDR3 DNA sequence: TGCGCCAGCAGTCTTGGGACAGGGCACCATACCTTCTACGAGCAGTACTTC.

The chain carries TRBV4-1 and TRBJ2-3; 10 nucleotides line up with TRBD2. Germline CDR1 MGHRA, CDR2 YSYEKL. The CDR3 runs 17 residues. With V trimmed by 2 bases and J by 4 bases, 9 bases remained unmatched. The CDR3 nucleotides read TGCGCCAGCAGCCAACTTATTAAGGGACTAGCGTCAGATACGCAGTATTTT. It encodes CASSQLIKGLASDTQYF.

The chain uses TRBV27 and TRBJ2-7, with 8 bases matching TRBD2. Germline V lookup: CDR1 MNHEY, CDR2 SMNVEV (reference sequence). With V trimmed by 2 bases and J by 0 bases, 6 bases remained unmatched. The CDR3 totals 16 residues. Here the CDR3 DNA reads TGTGCCAGCAGTTTAACTAGCGGAGGCGTCTCCTACGAGCAGTACTTC. Amino acid sequence: CASSLTSGGVSYEQYF.

The chain employs TRBV28 and TRBJ2-1; TRBD2 matches at 12 bases. The CDR3 loop spans 15 amino acids. From germline, CDR1 is MDHEN and CDR2 SYDVKM. J was trimmed by 8 bases and V by 5 bases; bases with no gene match: 7. The CDR3 region is CASSRLAGERDEQFF. CDR3 bases: TGTGCCAGCAGTCGACTAGCGGGAGAAAGGGATGAGCAGTTCTTC.

This clone was observed a single time. This chain connects TRBV28 to TRBJ1-2; 12 nucleotides line up with TRBD1. Trimming cost V 4 bases and J 4 bases; bases outside gene matches: 10. Germline CDR1 MDHEN, CDR2 SYDVKM. The CDR3 runs 17 residues. Here the CDR3 reads CASSSLGGQGASYGYTF. CDR3 nucleotides: TGTGCCAGCAGTTCACTCGGGGGACAGGGGGCTTCCTATGGCTACACCTTC.

This clone was seen a few times. The chain employs TRBV28 and TRBJ2-3; TRBD2 might be the D (6 bases). The CDR3 loop spans 19 amino acids. The V gene lost 6 bases and the J gene lost 4 bases, with 29 bases spanning the gap. Per the germline V gene, CDR1 is MDHEN and CDR2 is SYDVKM. The CDR3 DNA reads as TGTGCCAGCAGCATCCCGTGGGCAGGAGTAGCGTGGGGGGCAGATACGCAGTATTTT. It encodes CASSIPWAGVAWGADTQYF.

The chain is built from TRBV9 and TRBJ2-1; 8 nucleotides line up with TRBD2. Per the germline V gene, CDR1 is SGDLS and CDR2 is YYNGEE. The CDR3 extends over 17 amino acids. V lost 1 base to trimming and J lost 4 bases; unmatched junction nucleotides: 10. CDR3 residues: CASSVLPGGLGYNEQFF. The CDR3 region has the DNA TGTGCCAGCAGCGTACTCCCGGGGGGACTAGGTTACAATGAGCAGTTCTTC.

The rearrangement uses TRBV6-1 and TRBJ2-7, with 7 bases lining up with TRBD2. CDR1 and CDR2 (germline): MNHNS, SASEGT. CDR3 length equals 14 residues. After removal of 4 bases from V and 1 base from J, the junction contained 4 bases not matched to a gene. CDR3 DNA: TGTGCCAGCAGTGTGGTGGGGGGGTCCTACGAGCAGTACTTC. Amino acids: CASSVVGGSYEQYF.

A few counts support this clone. This chain links TRBV7-3 with TRBJ2-1; 12 nucleotides match TRBD2. This CDR3 has 14 amino acids. V gave up 5 bases and J gave up 4 bases; unmatched junction bases: 0. CDR1 and CDR2 (germline): SGHTA, FQGTGA. CDR3 in DNA: TGTGCCAGCAGCGGGACTAGCGGGTACAATGAGCAGTTCTTC. Residues: CASSGTSGYNEQFF.

The chain has TRBV6-5 and TRBJ2-2, with a possible D match to TRBD2 (6 bases). This CDR3 has 15 residues. V lost 4 bases and J 4 bases, leaving 13 bases between the germline ends. Germline CDR1 MNHEY, CDR2 SVGAGI. The CDR3 region is CASSLRSGVTGELFF. CDR3 coding DNA: TGTGCCAGCAGTTTACGTAGCGGAGTCACCGGGGAGCTGTTTTTT.